This T cell receptor beta chain was found in a study of T cells in tumors after PD-1 blockade (dated by TCRdb to between 2017 and 2020). About the investigation overall: Patients with prior checkpoint blockade, systemic immunosuppressant use, or recent radiotherapy or other anti-cancer therapy within 4 weeks were excluded. On average, peripheral blood samples yielded 40,000 or so unique clonotypes and 100,000 to 140,000 TCR templates (range roughly 24,000-270,000). RECIST version 1.1 was the standard used to evaluate clinical response. Treatment consisted of either cemiplimab 350 mg every 2 weeks or pembrolizumab 200 mg every 3 weeks. To compare clonotypes in blood and tumor, bulk TCR sequencing was done on over nine peripheral blood samples taken from a handful of patients. Some patients also continued taking vismodegib 150 mg daily during anti-PD-1 treatment. Paired single-cell RNA and TCR sequencing was performed on site-matched tumors from BCC or SCC patients before and after anti-PD-1 therapy. What the authors observed across the whole study: Around 39% of TCR clonotypes from the tumor were detected in blood, and certain novel exhausted tumor clones were present in blood collected before treatment, which suggests recruitment from the periphery. The source of novel T cell clones was not identified and could include lymphoid organs or rare unexpanded clones within the tumor or its periphery.

V is shortened by 5 bases, J by 4 bases, and the region joining them spans 12 bases. CDR1 and CDR2 (SGHVS, FQNEAQ) derive from the germline V gene. From cysteine to phenylalanine, the CDR3 is 14 amino acids long. Of the read, only the CDR3 DNA is kept; its 42 bases are in frame from base 1. The immunoSEQ platform was used to carry out deep TCRbeta sequencing. As for the authors' bioinformatics: Only productive rearrangements were exported from the immunoSEQ Analyzer for downstream analysis. Bulk TCRbeta clonotypes were assigned T cell phenotypes by matching to single-cell RNA+TCR-seq clones sharing the same TCRbeta sequence. Using bulk TCR sequencing data, clone enrichment in tumor was calculated by dividing a clone's tumor frequency by the same clone's PBMC frequency. GLIPH was used to group TCRs into specificity groups, clusters of distinct TCRs likely recognizing common antigens via shared CDR3 motifs. What TCRdb holds here is the immuneACCESS table cut down to in-frame rearrangements. Part of the clones is not present; checked against another copy, under half of the missing clones reflect an unresolved V gene, and the others are unexplained. V and J calls and clone size follow that table, whereas D and trimming were derived from the DNA. In this sample the table shows about 60,000 clones, 74% of which occur a single time. Together, the top ten hold approximately 4.5% of the sample.

Notes on this clone: Its antigen specificity is not known. No clone much larger than this one lies a single base away; base qualities are absent.

Reading the label with the study, this specimen's time point is: after anti-PD-1 therapy. Genomic DNA extracted from tumor biopsies or peripheral blood was used for bulk TCRbeta sequencing, with input ranging from roughly 616 ng to 6,004 ng. Every patient had histologically proven advanced or metastatic basal or squamous cell carcinoma and was a poor candidate for surgical resection. Of the roughly 10 patients in the basal cell carcinoma cohort, roughly 8 underwent bulk tumor TCR sequencing. The chain is made from TRBV7-8 and TRBJ1-5; there is no confident call for the D gene. The sequencing here drew on PBMCs, taken after anti-PD-1 treatment. The receptor's source is a human donor with basal cell carcinoma. This receptor has the CDR3 CASSPGRENQPQHF. The bases are TGTGCCAGCAGCCCCGGACGGGAAAATCAGCCCCAGCATTTT. When the CDR3 is completed using the reference TRBV7-8 and TRBJ1-5 genes on either side, the full variable domain is GAGVSQSPRYKVAKRGQDVALRCDPISGHVSLFWYQQALGQGPEFLTYFQNEAQLDKSGLPSDRFFAERPEGSVSTLKIQRTQQEDSAVYLCASSPGRENQPQHFGDGTRLSIL.